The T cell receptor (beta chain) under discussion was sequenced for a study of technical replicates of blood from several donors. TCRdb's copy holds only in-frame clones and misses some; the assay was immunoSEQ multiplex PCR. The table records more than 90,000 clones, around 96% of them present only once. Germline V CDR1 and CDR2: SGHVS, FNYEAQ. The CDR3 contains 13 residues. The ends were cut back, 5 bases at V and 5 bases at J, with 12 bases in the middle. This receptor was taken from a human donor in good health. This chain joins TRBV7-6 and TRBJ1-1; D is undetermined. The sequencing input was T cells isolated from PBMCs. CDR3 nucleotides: TGTGCCAGCAGCCTGGCCCAGTTGACTGAAGCTTTCTTT. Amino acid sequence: CASSLAQLTEAFF.